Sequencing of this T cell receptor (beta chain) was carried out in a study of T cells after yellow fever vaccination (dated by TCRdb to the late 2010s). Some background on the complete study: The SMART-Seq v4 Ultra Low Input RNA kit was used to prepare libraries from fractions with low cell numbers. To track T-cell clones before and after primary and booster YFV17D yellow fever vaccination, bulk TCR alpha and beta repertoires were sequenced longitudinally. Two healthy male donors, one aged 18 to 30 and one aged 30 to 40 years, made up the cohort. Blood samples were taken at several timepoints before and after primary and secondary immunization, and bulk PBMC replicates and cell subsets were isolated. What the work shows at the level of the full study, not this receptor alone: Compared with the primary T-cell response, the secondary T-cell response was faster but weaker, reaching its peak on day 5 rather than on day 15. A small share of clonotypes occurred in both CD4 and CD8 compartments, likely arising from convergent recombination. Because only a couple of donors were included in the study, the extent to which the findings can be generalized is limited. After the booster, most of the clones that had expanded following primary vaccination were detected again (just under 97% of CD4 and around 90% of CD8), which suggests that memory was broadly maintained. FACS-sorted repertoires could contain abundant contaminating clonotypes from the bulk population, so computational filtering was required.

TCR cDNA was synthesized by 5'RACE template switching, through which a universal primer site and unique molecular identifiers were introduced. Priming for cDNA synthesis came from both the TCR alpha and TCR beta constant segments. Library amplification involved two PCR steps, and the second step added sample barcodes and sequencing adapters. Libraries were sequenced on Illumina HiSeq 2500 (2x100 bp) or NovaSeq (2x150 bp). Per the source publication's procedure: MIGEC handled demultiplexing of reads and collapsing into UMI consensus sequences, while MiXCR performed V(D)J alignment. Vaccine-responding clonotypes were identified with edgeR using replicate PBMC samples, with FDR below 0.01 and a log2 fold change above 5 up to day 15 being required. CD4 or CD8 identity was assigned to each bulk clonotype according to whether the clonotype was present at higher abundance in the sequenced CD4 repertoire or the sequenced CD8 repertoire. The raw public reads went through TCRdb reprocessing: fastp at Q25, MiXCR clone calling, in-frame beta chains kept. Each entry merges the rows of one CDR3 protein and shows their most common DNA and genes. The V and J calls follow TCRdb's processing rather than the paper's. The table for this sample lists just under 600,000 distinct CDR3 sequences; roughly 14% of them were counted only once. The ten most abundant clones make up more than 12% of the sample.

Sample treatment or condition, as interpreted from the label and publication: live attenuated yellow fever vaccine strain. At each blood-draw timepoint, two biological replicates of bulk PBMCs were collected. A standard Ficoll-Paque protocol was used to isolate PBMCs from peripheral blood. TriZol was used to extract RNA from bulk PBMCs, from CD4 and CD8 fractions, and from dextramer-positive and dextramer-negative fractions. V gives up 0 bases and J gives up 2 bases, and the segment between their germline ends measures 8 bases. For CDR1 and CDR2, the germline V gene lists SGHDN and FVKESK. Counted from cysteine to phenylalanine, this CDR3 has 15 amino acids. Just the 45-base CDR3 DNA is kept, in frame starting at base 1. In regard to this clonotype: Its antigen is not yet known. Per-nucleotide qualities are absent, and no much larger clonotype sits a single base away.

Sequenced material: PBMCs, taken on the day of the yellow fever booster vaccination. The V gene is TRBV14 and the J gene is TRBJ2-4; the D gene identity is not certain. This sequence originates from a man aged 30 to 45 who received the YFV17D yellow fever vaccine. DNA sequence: TGTGCCAGCAGCCAAGAGGGCAGACCCAAAAACATTCAGTACTTC. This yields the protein CASSQEGRPKNIQYF.